Listed below are T cell receptor beta chains from one sample, sequenced in a study of T cell responses to AZD1222 COVID-19 vaccine. The table came from immunoSEQ multiplex PCR; TCRdb's copy has only in-frame clones and leaves some out. Of some 98,000 clones listed, about 90% are singletons. The sample consisted of peripheral blood, taken 28 days after the second AZD1222 dose. Source of these receptors: an adult who received the AZD1222 COVID-19 vaccine. Both conserved end residues are part of each CDR3. D genes are given only for firm matches.

- TRBJ2-1 TRBV19 16 CASINSPAGAWNEQFF TGTGCCAGTATCAATTCGCCGGCCGGGGCATGGAATGAGCAGTTCTTC
- TRBJ1-6 TRBV19 16 CASSRTSGDGESPLHF TGTGCCAGTAGTAGGACCTCGGGGGACGGGGAGTCACCCCTCCACTTT
TRBD1 TRBJ2-7 TRBV6-5 14 CASSRDRGAYEQYF TGTGCCAGCAGTAGAGACAGGGGGGCCTACGAGCAGTACTTC
TRBD1 TRBJ1-2 TRBV7-8 14 CASSYGTGSYGYTF TGTGCCAGCAGCTACGGGACAGGGAGTTATGGCTACACCTTC
TRBD1 TRBJ1-5 TRBV20-1 14 CSASGQGLPQPQHF TGCAGTGCCAGTGGACAGGGTCTGCCTCAGCCCCAGCATTTT
- TRBJ2-2 TRBV12-3/TRBV12-4 12 CASSLAPGELFF TGTGCCAGCAGTTTAGCGCCTGGGGAGCTGTTTTTT
TRBD1 TRBJ2-5 TRBV5-8 16 CASSLDRGPSQETQYF TGTGCCAGCAGCTTGGACAGGGGACCTTCCCAAGAGACCCAGTACTTC
TRBD1 TRBJ1-4 TRBV2 14 CASSQGQGREKLFF TGTGCCAGCAGCCAAGGACAGGGTCGGGAAAAACTGTTTTTT
- TRBJ2-1 TRBV11-3 15 CASSLDLSRENEQFF TGTGCCAGCAGCTTAGATCTTTCCAGGGAAAATGAGCAGTTCTTC
- TRBJ1-2 TRBV20-1 14 CSASLQGRSGGYTF TGCAGTGCTAGTTTGCAGGGACGGTCGGGTGGCTACACCTTC
- TRBJ2-1 TRBV11-2 13 CASSLDRTYEQFF TGTGCCAGCAGCTTAGATCGGACATATGAGCAGTTCTTC